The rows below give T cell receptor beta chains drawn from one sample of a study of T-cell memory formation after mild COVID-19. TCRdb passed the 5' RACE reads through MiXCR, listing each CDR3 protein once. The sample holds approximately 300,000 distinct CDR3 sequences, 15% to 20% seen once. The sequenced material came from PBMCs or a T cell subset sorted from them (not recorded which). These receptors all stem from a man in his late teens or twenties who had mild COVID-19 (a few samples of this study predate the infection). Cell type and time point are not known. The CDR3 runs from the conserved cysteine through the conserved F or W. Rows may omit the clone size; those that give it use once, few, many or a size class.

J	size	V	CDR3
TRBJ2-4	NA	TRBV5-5	CASSRDIDGDIQYF
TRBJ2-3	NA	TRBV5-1	CASSWGQIPSTDTQYF
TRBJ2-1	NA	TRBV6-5	CASSLGTVSYNEQFF
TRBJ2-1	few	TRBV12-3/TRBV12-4	CASSMTSGGSYNEQFF
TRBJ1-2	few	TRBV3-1	CASSQDIRLWGYTF
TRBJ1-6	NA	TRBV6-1	CASSELPGNLYNSPLHF
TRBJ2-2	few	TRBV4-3	CASSQDLDRNTGELFF
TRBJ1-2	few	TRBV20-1	CSAREAGVYGYTF
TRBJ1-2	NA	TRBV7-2	CASSYPGQGNGYTF
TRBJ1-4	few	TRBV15	CATSRDPFGGKLFF
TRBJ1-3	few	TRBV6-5	CASNKGGEPNTIYF
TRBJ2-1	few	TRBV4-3	CASSQDLRSGWEYNEQFF
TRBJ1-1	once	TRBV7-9	CASKGQDRTEAFF
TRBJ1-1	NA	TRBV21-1	CASSNEATEAFF
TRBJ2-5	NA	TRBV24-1	CATSSVGAGLQTQYF
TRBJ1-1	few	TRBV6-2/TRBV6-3	CASSINRIGTEAFF
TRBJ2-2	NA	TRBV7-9	CASSATSNTGELFF
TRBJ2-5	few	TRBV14	CASSFNGGTHQETQYF
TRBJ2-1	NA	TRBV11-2	CASSLEGAGGDNEQFF
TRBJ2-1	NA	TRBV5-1	CASSLERAYNEQFF
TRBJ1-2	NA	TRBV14	CASSPPLQTAQPGYGYTF
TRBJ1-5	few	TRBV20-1	CSARYSPQGNQPQHF
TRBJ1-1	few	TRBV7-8	CASSLTTRREAFF
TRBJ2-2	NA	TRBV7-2	CASSWTGANTGELFF
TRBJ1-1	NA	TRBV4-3	CASSQDLSQRNTEAFF
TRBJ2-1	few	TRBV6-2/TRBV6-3	CASKKPGYNEQFF
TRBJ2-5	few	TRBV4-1	CASRPSGGSQETQYF
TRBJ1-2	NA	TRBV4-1	CASSQAAQGIFLSGYTF
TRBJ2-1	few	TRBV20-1	CSASGLAGGPYNEQFF
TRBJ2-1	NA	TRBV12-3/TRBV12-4	CASRGLAGGEQFF
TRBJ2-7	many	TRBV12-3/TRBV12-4	CASQISGTGHEQYF
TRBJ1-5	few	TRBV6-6	CASSYSSSSGQPQHF
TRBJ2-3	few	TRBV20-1	CSARGTLPTTDTQYF
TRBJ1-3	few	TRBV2	CASSDRGAGNTIYF
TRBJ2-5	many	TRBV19	CASSIEWTAETQYF
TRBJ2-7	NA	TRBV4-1	CASSQNRGGYEQYF
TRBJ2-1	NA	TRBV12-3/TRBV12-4	CATSGGELSSYNEQFF
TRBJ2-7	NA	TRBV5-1	CASSLIAGQAYEQYF
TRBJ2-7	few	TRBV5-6	CASSWQGYEQYF
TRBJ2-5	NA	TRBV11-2	CASSSGWGEAETQYF
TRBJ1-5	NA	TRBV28	CASSLLRQGQPQHF
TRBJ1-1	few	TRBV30	CAWRGGLAEAFF
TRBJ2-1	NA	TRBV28	CASSLAGRTASYNDQFF
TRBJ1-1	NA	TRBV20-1	CSAQDSLNTEAFF
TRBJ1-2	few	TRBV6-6	CASSYKSMESGYTF
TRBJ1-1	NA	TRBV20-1	CNAARGVDTEAFF
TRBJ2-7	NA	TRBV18	CASSPPTGTWEQYF
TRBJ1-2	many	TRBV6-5	CASSYSRGRGYTF
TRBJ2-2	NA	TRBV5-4	CASSFLGTGDGELFF
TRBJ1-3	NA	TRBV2	CASSYNSGNTIYF
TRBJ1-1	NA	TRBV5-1	CASSLESSGLAEAFF
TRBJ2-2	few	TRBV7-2	CASSFQGVDTGELFF
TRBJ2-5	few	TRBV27	CASSFIGTVETQYF
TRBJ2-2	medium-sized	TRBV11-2	CASWGGLALTGELFF